A selection of T cell receptor beta chains follows, all from one sample in a study of cytomegalovirus exposure and HLA in healthy donors. Sequenced by immunoSEQ multiplex PCR; TCRdb stores in-frame clones only, minus some. The data hold 200,000 or so clones, with 75% to 90% observed a single time. Input material: PBMCs. The source is a man aged 18-30 years in good health and CMV-seropositive. Both conserved end residues are part of each CDR3. The D gene is left open where the match is weak. The size entry is marked missing in some rows and otherwise reads once, few, many or a size class.

.	.	TRBV7-3	TRBJ2-3	TGTGCCAGCAGCGGGGGGGCCTTGCGAACAGATACGCAGTATTTT	CASSGGALRTDTQYF
TRBD1	.	TRBV6-4	TRBJ1-3	TGTGCCACCGGGACAGACCACCCCATATATTTT	CATGTDHPIYF
.	.	TRBV11-2	TRBJ1-2	TGTGCCAGCAGCCCCAACAGGGATCATGGCTACACCTTC	CASSPNRDHGYTF
TRBD2	.	TRBV5-1	TRBJ2-2	TGCGCCAGCAGCTTAGTGGTAGCGGGAGCTGGCGGGGAGCTGTTTTTT	CASSLVVAGAGGELFF
.	.	TRBV4-3	TRBJ2-3	TGCGCCAGCAGCCAGGCAACTAGAGTTGATACGCAGTATTTT	CASSQATRVDTQYF
.	.	TRBV19	TRBJ2-3	TGTGCCAGTAGTTGGAGTGTAGAGGATACGCAGTATTTT	CASSWSVEDTQYF
.	.	TRBV28	TRBJ2-1	TGTGCCAGCAGTCCAACCTCGAGGTCCCGCGGTAATGAGCAGTTCTTC	CASSPTSRSRGNEQFF
TRBD1	.	TRBV18	TRBJ2-7	TGTGCCAGCTCACCAGCGGACAGGGGGTACGAGCAGTACTTC	CASSPADRGYEQYF
.	few	TRBV27	TRBJ1-2	TGTGCCAGCAGGACAGTCTTTAGCTATGGCTACACCTTC	CASRTVFSYGYTF
TRBD2	.	TRBV19	TRBJ2-7	TGTGCCAGTGCCGTGGGACCGGGACTAAATTACGAGCAGTACTTC	CASAVGPGLNYEQYF
TRBD1	.	TRBV9	TRBJ2-6	TGTGCCAGCAGCGGGACAGGCTCCTCTGGGGCCAACGTCCTGACTTTC	CASSGTGSSGANVLTF
.	.	TRBV19	TRBJ2-1	TGTGCCAGTAGTCTAGGCGAGTTCAATGAGCAGTTCTTC	CASSLGEFNEQFF
.	.	TRBV28	TRBJ2-7	TGTGCCAGCAGTTTGTCCAGGGGCAGGAACGAGCAGTACTTC	CASSLSRGRNEQYF
TRBD2	.	TRBV19	TRBJ2-7	TGTGCCAGTAGTATTGCGCTTAGCGGGAGGGCAACCTACGAGCAGTACTTC	CASSIALSGRATYEQYF
.	once	TRBV29-1	TRBJ2-2	TGCAGCGTTGCCCATAGCGCGAACACCGGGGAGCTGTTTTTT	CSVAHSANTGELFF
.	.	TRBV5-4	TRBJ1-3	TGTGCCAGCAGCTTGACAGGGCCTTACTCTGGAAACACCATATATTTT	CASSLTGPYSGNTIYF
.	once	TRBV27	TRBJ2-1	TGTGCCAGCACCGCAGATTACAATGAGCAGTTCTTC	CASTADYNEQFF
.	.	TRBV19	TRBJ2-7	TGTGCCAGTAGTGGCGGGGTTAGCTCCTACGAGCAGTACTTC	CASSGGVSSYEQYF
TRBD1	.	TRBV5-1	TRBJ2-2	TGCGCCAGCAAGCCATCAACAGGGGCCATGAACACCGGGGAGCTGTTTTTT	CASKPSTGAMNTGELFF
TRBD2	.	TRBV28	TRBJ2-5	TGTGCCAGCAGTGGGCGGGGGGAGCGAGGAGAGACCCAGTACTTC	CASSGRGERGETQYF
TRBD2	.	TRBV28	TRBJ2-3	TGTGCCAGCGGGACTAGCGGGGAGGATGCGGGAGATACGCAGTATTTT	CASGTSGEDAGDTQYF
TRBD1	.	TRBV27	TRBJ2-7	TGTGCCAGCAGTCGGGGACAGGGTCCCTACGAGCAGTACTTC	CASSRGQGPYEQYF
TRBD2	.	TRBV27	TRBJ2-1	TGTGCCAGCAGTTTATCGTTACTAGCGGGAGGGCCTAGGTACAATGAGCAGTTCTTC	CASSLSLLAGGPRYNEQFF
.	.	TRBV6-5	TRBJ2-2	TGTGCCAGCAGAAATACAGGGTCCATCGGCGGGGAGCTGTTTTTT	CASRNTGSIGGELFF
.	.	TRBV2	TRBJ2-7	TGTGCCAGCAGTGCATTAGGGGGGGCCTACGAGCAGTACTTC	CASSALGGAYEQYF
TRBD2	.	TRBV5-4	TRBJ2-7	TGTGCCAGCAGCCCCCAAGCGGGAGGGCGCTACGAGCAGTACTTC	CASSPQAGGRYEQYF
TRBD1	.	TRBV6-9	TRBJ2-7	TGTGCCGCCCGGACAGGATCCTACGAGCAGTACTTC	CAARTGSYEQYF
.	.	TRBV7-3	TRBJ2-5	TGTGCCAGCAGCAGGGGGTCTCAAGAGACCCAGTACTTC	CASSRGSQETQYF
.	.	TRBV6-4	TRBJ2-3	TGTGCCAGCAGTGACTCGCAGGGTCGGGATACGCAGTATTTT	CASSDSQGRDTQYF
TRBD2	.	TRBV9	TRBJ2-7	TGTGCCAGCAGCGGGAGCCGAAAGCGGGAGGGGCTTCGGCAGTACTTC	CASSGSRKREGLRQYF
TRBD2	.	TRBV18	TRBJ2-7	TGTGCCAGCTCACCACCCACGGGACTAGTCTCCTACGAGCAGTACTTC	CASSPPTGLVSYEQYF
TRBD1	.	TRBV7-9	TRBJ1-2	TGTGCCAGCAGCTTACCCAGCCAGGGGGGTTATGGCTACACCTTC	CASSLPSQGGYGYTF
.	.	TRBV13	TRBJ2-1	TGTGCCAGCAGCCTCTGGGGTCCTTCCGCTACGGGAGAGCAGTTCTTC	CASSLWGPSATGEQFF
TRBD1	few	TRBV9	TRBJ1-2	TGTGCCAGCACCGCCGGGACAGGGGGCGCTGATGGCTACACCTTC	CASTAGTGGADGYTF
.	.	TRBV19	TRBJ1-1	TGTGCCAGTAACTACGTTACGGGGAACACTGAAGCTTTCTTT	CASNYVTGNTEAFF
TRBD1	few	TRBV19	TRBJ2-4	TGTGCCAGTAGGACAGGGGGCGAAAACATTCAGTACTTC	CASRTGGENIQYF
.	.	TRBV30	TRBJ2-6	TGTGCCTGGAGAGTGGCCGGGGCCAACGTCCTGACTTTC	CAWRVAGANVLTF
TRBD1	.	TRBV5-6	TRBJ1-2	TGTGCCAGCAGCCCAAACCGGGACAGGGGATACACCTTC	CASSPNRDRGYTF